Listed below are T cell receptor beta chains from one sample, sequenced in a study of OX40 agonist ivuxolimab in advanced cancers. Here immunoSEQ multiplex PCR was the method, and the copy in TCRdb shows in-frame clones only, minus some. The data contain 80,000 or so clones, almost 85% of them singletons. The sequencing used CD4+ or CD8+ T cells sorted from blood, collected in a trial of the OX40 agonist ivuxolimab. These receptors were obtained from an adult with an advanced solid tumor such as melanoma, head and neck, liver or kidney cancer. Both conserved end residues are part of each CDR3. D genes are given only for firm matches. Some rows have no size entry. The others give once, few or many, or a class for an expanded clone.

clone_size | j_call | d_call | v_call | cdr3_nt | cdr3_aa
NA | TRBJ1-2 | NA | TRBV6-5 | TGTGCCAGCAGCTACAGGGTTAGGGACTATGGCTACACCTTC | CASSYRVRDYGYTF
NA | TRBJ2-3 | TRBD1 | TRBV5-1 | TGCGCCAGCAGCTTGAAGGTGGGACAGAAAGATACGCAGTATTTT | CASSLKVGQKDTQYF
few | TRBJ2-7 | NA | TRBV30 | TGTGCCTGGAGTGGGGCCTACGCTGGGGAGCAGTACTTC | CAWSGAYAGEQYF
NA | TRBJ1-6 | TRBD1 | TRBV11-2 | TGTGCCAGCAGCTACAGGGGATCCTATAATTCACCCCTCCACTTT | CASSYRGSYNSPLHF
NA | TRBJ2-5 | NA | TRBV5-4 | TGTGCCAGTCGTGAGGGGGGCGGGGTAAAAGAGACCCAGTACTTC | CASREGGGVKETQYF
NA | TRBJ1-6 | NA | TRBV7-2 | TGTGCCAGCAGCTTAGAAGGGTCAGGGGCGCTTTCACCCCTCCACTTT | CASSLEGSGALSPLHF
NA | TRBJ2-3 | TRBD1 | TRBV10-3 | TGTGCCATGAGTGGTCGGGACAGAGTAGCAGATACGCAGTATTTT | CAMSGRDRVADTQYF
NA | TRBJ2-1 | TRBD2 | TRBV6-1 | TGTGCCAGCAGTGAATTTGGGGGAGGGCCCCCCTATGGTGAGCAGTTCTTC | CASSEFGGGPPYGEQFF
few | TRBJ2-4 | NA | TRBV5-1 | TGCGCCAGCAGCTTGGTGTCGCCAGGGACCAAAAACATTCAGTACTTC | CASSLVSPGTKNIQYF
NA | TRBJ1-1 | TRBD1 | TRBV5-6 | TGTGCCAGCAGCTTGGGGGGACAGGTGACAGGTGTGGTTTTCTTT | CASSLGGQVTGVVFF
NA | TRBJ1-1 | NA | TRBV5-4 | TGTGCCAGCAGCTACGACGGATACACTGAAGCTTTCTTT | CASSYDGYTEAFF
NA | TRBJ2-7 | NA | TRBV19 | TGTGCCAGTAGTAGAACAGGGAGCTCCTACGAGCAGTACTTC | CASSRTGSSYEQYF
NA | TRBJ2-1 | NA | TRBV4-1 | TGCGCCAGCAGCCAAGATCGGGCTACGCACCAGTTCTTC | CASSQDRATHQFF
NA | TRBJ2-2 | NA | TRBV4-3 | TGCGCCAGCAGCCATGGACATGGGGTCGGGGAGCTGTTTTTT | CASSHGHGVGELFF
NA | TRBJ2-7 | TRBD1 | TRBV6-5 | TGTGCCAGCAGTTCGACAGGGGGCCTCGACGAGCAGTACTTC | CASSSTGGLDEQYF
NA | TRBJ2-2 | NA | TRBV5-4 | TGTGCCAGCAGCTTGGCCCAGGCGGGGAACACCGGGGAGCTGTTTTTT | CASSLAQAGNTGELFF
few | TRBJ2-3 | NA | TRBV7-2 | TGTGCCAGCACCATCAGGGGGGGGGCAGATACGCAGTATTTT | CASTIRGGADTQYF
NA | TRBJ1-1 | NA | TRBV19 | TGTGCCAGTAGTGGACGGGGTTTCACTGAAGCTTTCTTT | CASSGRGFTEAFF
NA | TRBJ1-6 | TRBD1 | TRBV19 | TGTGCCACCAGGGGGACCGGGGACAATTCACCCCTCCACTTT | CATRGTGDNSPLHF
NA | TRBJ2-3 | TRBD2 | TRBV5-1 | TGCGCCAGTACCCCCAATGGAGCGGGGGGGCCGAGGGGACGTGGAAATACGCAGTATTTT | CASTPNGAGGPRGRGNTQYF
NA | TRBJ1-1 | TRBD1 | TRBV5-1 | TGCGCCAGCAGTCCCTCGCAGGGGGCGACTGAAGCTTTCTTT | CASSPSQGATEAFF
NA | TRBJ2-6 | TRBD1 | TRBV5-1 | TGCGCCAGCAGCTTGTCCGGGACAGGGGCTGGGGCCAACGTCCTGACTTTC | CASSLSGTGAGANVLTF
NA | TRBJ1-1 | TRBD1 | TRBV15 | TGTGCCACCAGCAGAGATCAAAGACAGGGGGCCGGTTCGGGTACTGAAGCTTTCTTT | CATSRDQRQGAGSGTEAFF
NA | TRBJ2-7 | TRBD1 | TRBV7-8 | TGTGCCAGCAGCAAAAACCGGGACAGGGCCACCTACGAGCAGTACTTC | CASSKNRDRATYEQYF
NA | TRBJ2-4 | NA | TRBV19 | TGTGCCAGTAGTACCGCTTCAGGAGCGGCGAACATTCAGTACTTC | CASSTASGAANIQYF
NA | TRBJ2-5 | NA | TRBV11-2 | TGTGCCAGCAGCTTAGACAGATCTGAGACCCAGTACTTC | CASSLDRSETQYF
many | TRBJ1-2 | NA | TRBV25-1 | TGTGCCAGCAGTGAGTGGACAGAGGGACTCTATGGCTACACCTTC | CASSEWTEGLYGYTF
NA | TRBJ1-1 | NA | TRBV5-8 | TGTGCCAGCAGCTTGGTGGGGGGGGCTTACACTGAAGCTTTCTTT | CASSLVGGAYTEAFF
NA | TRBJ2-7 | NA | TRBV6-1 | TGTGCCAGCAGTGAAAGTCCGGTTCACGAGCAGTACTTC | CASSESPVHEQYF
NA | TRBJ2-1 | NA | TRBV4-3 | TGCGCCAGCAGCCAAAGAGGGGGCGGGGGCTACAATGAGCAGTTCTTC | CASSQRGGGGYNEQFF
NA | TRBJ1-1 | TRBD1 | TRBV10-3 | TGTGCCATCAGTGAGTCGACAGGGGGGACTGAAGCTTTCTTT | CAISESTGGTEAFF
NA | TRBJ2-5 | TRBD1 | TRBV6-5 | TGTGCCAGCAGTTACTCGAAGAGGGGGCCAGAGACCCAGTACTTC | CASSYSKRGPETQYF
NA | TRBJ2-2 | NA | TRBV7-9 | TGTGCCAGCAGCTTCCGGGACACCGGGGAGCTGTTTTTT | CASSFRDTGELFF
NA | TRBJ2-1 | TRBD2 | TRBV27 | TGTGCCAGCAGTCCTATTTGGACTAGCGGGGGTACTGAGCAGTTCTTC | CASSPIWTSGGTEQFF
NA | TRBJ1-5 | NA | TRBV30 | TGTGCCTGGAGTGGGGGGGCGAGCAATCAGCCCCAGCATTTT | CAWSGGASNQPQHF
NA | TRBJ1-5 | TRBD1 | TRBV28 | TGTGCCAGCAGTTTACGTCCGGGACAGGGTGGCAATCAGCCCCAGCATTTT | CASSLRPGQGGNQPQHF
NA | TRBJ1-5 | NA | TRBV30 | TGTGCCTGGAGTGTGGGGGATTGGCAGCCCCAGCATTTT | CAWSVGDWQPQHF
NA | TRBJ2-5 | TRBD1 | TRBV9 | TGTGCCAGCAGCGGACAGGGGGCTGAAGGACAAGAGACCCAGTACTTC | CASSGQGAEGQETQYF
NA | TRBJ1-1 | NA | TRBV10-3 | TGTGCAACTCAGAAGGACAGAGGTTTAGCTGAAGCTTTCTTT | CATQKDRGLAEAFF
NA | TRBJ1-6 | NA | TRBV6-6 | TGTGCCAGCAGTTACATGTGGAGAGAAAATTCACCCCTCCACTTT | CASSYMWRENSPLHF
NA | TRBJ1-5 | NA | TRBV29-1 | TGCAGCGTTGGTAACGGAATCGACAATCAGCCCCAGCATTTT | CSVGNGIDNQPQHF
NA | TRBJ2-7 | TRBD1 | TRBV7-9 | TGTGCCAGCAGCTTCCCAGGGGCGGACAGGGTAGTCTGCGAGCAGTACTTC | CASSFPGADRVVCEQYF